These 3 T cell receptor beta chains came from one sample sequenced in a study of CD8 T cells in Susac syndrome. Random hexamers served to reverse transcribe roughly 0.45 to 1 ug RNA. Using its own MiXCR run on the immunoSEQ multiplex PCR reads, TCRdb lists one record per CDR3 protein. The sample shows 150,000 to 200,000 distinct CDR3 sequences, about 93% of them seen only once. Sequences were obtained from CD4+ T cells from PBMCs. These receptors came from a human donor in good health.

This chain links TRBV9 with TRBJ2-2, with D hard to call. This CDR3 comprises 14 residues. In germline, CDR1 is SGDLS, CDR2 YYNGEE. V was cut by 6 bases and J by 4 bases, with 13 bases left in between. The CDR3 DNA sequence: TGTGCCAGCACTTCCTCCTTGACCACCGGGGAGCTGTTTTTT. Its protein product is CASTSSLTTGELFF.

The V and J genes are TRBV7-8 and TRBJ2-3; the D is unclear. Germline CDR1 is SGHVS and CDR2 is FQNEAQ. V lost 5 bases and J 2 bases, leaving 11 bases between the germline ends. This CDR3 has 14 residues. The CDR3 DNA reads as TGTGCCAGCAGCCCACAGAGGTACACAGATACGCAGTATTTT. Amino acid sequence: CASSPQRYTDTQYF.

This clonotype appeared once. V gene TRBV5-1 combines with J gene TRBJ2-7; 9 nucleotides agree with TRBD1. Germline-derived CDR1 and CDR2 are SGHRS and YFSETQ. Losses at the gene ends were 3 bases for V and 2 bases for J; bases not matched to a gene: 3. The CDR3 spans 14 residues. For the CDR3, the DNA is TGCGCCAGCAGCTCGGACAGGGGCCCCTACGAGCAGTACTTC. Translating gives CASSSDRGPYEQYF. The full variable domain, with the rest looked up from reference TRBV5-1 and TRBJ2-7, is KAGVTQTPRYLIKTRGQQVTLSCSPISGHRSVSWYQQTPGQGLQFLFEYFSETQRNKGNFPGRFSGRQFSNSRSEMNVSTLELGDSALYLCASSSDRGPYEQYFGPGTRLTVT.